The 14 T cell receptor beta chains in this list originate from one sample, sequenced in a study of shared clonotypes between healthy human individuals. The data were produced by immunoSEQ multiplex PCR, yet TCRdb's version contains in-frame clones alone and is incomplete. The sample records under 1,100,000 clones, roughly 70% being singletons. The sample comprised memory CD4+ T cells sorted from blood. Subset here: CD45RA-negative fraction. These receptors came from a man younger than 35 in good health.

The chain joins TRBV4-1 to TRBJ2-3; 11 bases are a match to TRBD1. The germline V gene has CDR1 MGHRA and CDR2 YSYEKL. J gave up 2 bases and V 4 bases, and 5 bases lay outside the gene matches. The CDR3 length is 16 residues. The chain's CDR3 is CASSRRTGGDTDTQYF. CDR3 nucleotide sequence: TGCGCCAGCAGCCGCCGGACAGGGGGCGACACAGATACGCAGTATTTT.

This clone appeared a few times. This chain uses TRBV6-5 with TRBJ2-7; the D is unclear. The germline V gene has CDR1 MNHEY and CDR2 SVGAGI. The length of the CDR3 is 14 residues. V shed 6 bases and J shed 1 base, with 13 bases lying between them. The CDR3 region has the DNA TGTGCCAGCAGCCCCAGGTTAGGGTCCTACGAGCAGTACTTC. It codes for CASSPRLGSYEQYF.

V gene TRBV18 combines with J gene TRBJ2-7, with D hard to call. V lost 2 bases, J lost 3 bases, and 11 bases lay in between. Germline V gene lookup returns CDR1 KGHSH and CDR2 LQKENI. The CDR3 consists of 14 residues. CDR3 nucleotide sequence: TGTGCCAGCTCACCATCCAACCCTCTCTACGAGCAGTACTTC. Protein product: CASSPSNPLYEQYF.

The rearrangement links TRBV2 to TRBJ2-5; 11 nucleotides line up with TRBD1. V shed 7 bases and J 4 bases; nucleotides not matched to a gene: 5. Per the germline V gene, CDR1 is SNHLY and CDR2 is FYNNEI. This CDR3 is built from 14 residues. The CDR3 loop is CASKRDRGTETQYF. CDR3 DNA sequence: TGTGCCAGCAAAAGGGACAGGGGGACAGAGACCCAGTACTTC.

About this clone: Other nucleotide sequences from this sample produce the same CDR3. V and J are TRBV6-6 and TRBJ1-5; no definite D call. The CDR3 is made up of 14 amino acids. Germline V lookup: CDR1 MNHNY, CDR2 SVGAGI (reference sequence). Trimming shortened V by 2 bases and J by 4 bases, and 9 bases separated the two germline ends. The CDR3 sequence: CASSYVGGNQPQHF. CDR3 coding DNA: TGTGCCAGCAGTTACGTGGGCGGTAATCAGCCCCAGCATTTT.

This clone was seen a handful of times. The chain uses TRBV13 and TRBJ2-2; unclear D gene. The CDR3 consists of 13 residues. Germline CDR1 is PRHDT and CDR2 is FYEKMQ (reference sequence). The V gene lost 0 bases and the J gene lost 8 bases, with 7 bases spanning the gap. In DNA form, the CDR3 reads TGTGCCAGCAGCTTAGGGCCCACTGGGGAGCTGTTTTTT. This sequence encodes CASSLGPTGELFF.

The chain has TRBV10-3 and TRBJ2-5; TRBD1 aligns across 7 bases. J was trimmed by 5 bases and V by 7 bases; bases with no gene match: 4. Germline-derived CDR1 and CDR2 are ENHRY and SYGVKD. The CDR3 is made up of 12 amino acids. The CDR3, as DNA: TGTGCCATCAAGGAACAGGGGGAGACCCAGTACTTC. Translation gives CAIKEQGETQYF.

This sequence joins TRBV4-3 and TRBJ1-1; tentatively, D is TRBD1 (5 bases). V lost 0 bases and J 0 bases, leaving 11 bases between the germline ends. The CDR3 is 16 residues long. Germline V gene lookup returns CDR1 LGHNA and CDR2 YSLEER. CDR3 protein: CASSQDRRQMNTEAFF. CDR3 nucleotide sequence: TGCGCCAGCAGCCAAGATCGAAGACAGATGAACACTGAAGCTTTCTTT.

V is TRBV6-1 and J is TRBJ1-2; 7 bases agree with TRBD1. Germline V lookup: CDR1 MNHNS, CDR2 SASEGT. Losses at the gene ends were 4 bases for V and 6 bases for J; bases not matched to a gene: 5. The CDR3 length is 13 residues. CDR3 bases: TGTGCCAGCAGTGTTGGAGGGGGCAATGGCTACACCTTC. It specifies CASSVGGGNGYTF.

V is TRBV6-5 and J is TRBJ2-1; 7 bases agree with TRBD1. The length of the CDR3 is 15 residues. The germline CDR1 and CDR2 sequences are MNHEY and SVGAGI. The V and J ends lost 6 bases and 3 bases, in that order; junction bases with no gene match: 8. This CDR3 reads CASSKDRSIYNEQFF. In DNA form, the CDR3 reads TGTGCCAGCAGCAAGGACAGGTCCATCTACAATGAGCAGTTCTTC.

This chain connects TRBV9 to TRBJ2-3; D gene unclear. CDR1 is SGDLS, CDR2 YYNGEE, per germline. Deletions cut 4 bases from V and 4 bases from J, with 10 bases between. The CDR3 spans 13 residues. This chain's CDR3 is CASSPPGSDTQYF. DNA of the CDR3: TGTGCCAGCAGCCCACCTGGCTCAGATACGCAGTATTTT.

The V call is TRBV6-5, the J call TRBJ2-7; D gene uncertain. Looked up from germline, CDR1 is MNHEY and CDR2 is SVGAGI. CDR3 length equals 14 residues. V shed 0 bases and J shed 5 bases, with 11 bases lying between them. The CDR3 DNA is TGTGCCAGCAGTTACTCCGGGCGAACTCACGAGCAGTACTTC. Translating gives CASSYSGRTHEQYF.

V gene TRBV7-2 combines with J gene TRBJ2-7, with 8 positions matching TRBD2. Germline V lookup: CDR1 SGHTA, CDR2 FQGNSA. The CDR3 extends over 15 amino acids. J lost 4 bases, V lost 2 bases, and 7 bases had no gene match. CDR3 in amino acids: CASSLYAGGGYEQYF. The DNA of the CDR3 is TGTGCCAGCAGCTTATATGCGGGGGGCGGATACGAGCAGTACTTC.

A note on this clone: Other DNA sequences within the sample encode an identical CDR3. The rearrangement joins TRBV18 to TRBJ1-3; D might be TRBD1 (6 bases). V lost 0 bases, J lost 0 bases, and 9 bases lay in between. The CDR3 is 16 amino acids. Germline V lookup: CDR1 KGHSH, CDR2 LQKENI. The CDR3 spells CASSPPGGISGNTIYF. The CDR3 DNA sequence: TGTGCCAGCTCACCACCGGGGGGCATCTCTGGAAACACCATATATTTT.